This T cell receptor beta chain was sequenced for a study of cytomegalovirus exposure and HLA in healthy donors. Whole-study findings and limits: Sequencing probably produced one cluster of sequence variants that were highly shared.

About this clone itself: Its target is not known.

The primer mix had 60 Vbeta and 13 Jbeta primers. The protocol was immunoSEQ multiplex PCR, while the TCRdb copy is restricted to in-frame clones and leaves out a portion. The sample contains some 150,000 clones, around 80% of which appear only once. The TCR sequence derives from a young woman in good health and CMV-seronegative. Source material: PBMCs.

This chain's CDR3 is CASRGGLDTQYF. For the CDR3, the DNA is TGTGCCAGCAGGGGGGGGCTGGATACGCAGTATTTT. The chain uses TRBV7-8 and TRBJ2-3; tentative D call: TRBD2 (7 bases). CDR1 is SGHVS, CDR2 FQNEAQ, per germline. This CDR3 has 12 amino acids. V was pared by 6 bases and J by 6 bases, with 10 bases between.